Each of the 30 T cell receptor beta chains below was sequenced from the same sample in a study of blood T cells in healthy people across ages. Using a J-beta primer mix together with a sample-barcoded 5' primer, a second PCR was run for about 6 to 11 cycles. TCRdb re-called the 5' RACE reads with MiXCR, one entry per CDR3 protein. The table lists approximately 1.5 million distinct CDR3 sequences, 30% to 35% of them singletons. Sequenced sample: blood. These receptors were obtained from a woman in her 30s in good health.

J is TRBJ1-2 and V is TRBV15; tentatively, D is TRBD1 (6 bases). The CDR3 totals 13 residues. V was cut by 3 bases and J by 7 bases, with 12 bases left in between. CDR1 is LNHNV and CDR2 is YYDKDF in the germline V gene (reference sequence). CDR3 nucleotide sequence: TGTGCCACCAGCAGCGGACAGAGCTTTGGCTACACCTTC. This encodes CATSSGQSFGYTF.

This chain uses TRBV6-5 with TRBJ2-2; D remains unclear. Germline CDR1 reads MNHEY; CDR2 reads SVGAGI. The CDR3 has 14 residues. V gave up 8 bases and J gave up 2 bases, with 12 bases separating them. Here the CDR3 DNA reads TGTGCCAGCTCCCGACGAGTAAACACCGGGGAGCTGTTTTTT. Residues: CASSRRVNTGELFF.

This clonotype was detected a few times. The chain carries TRBV11-2 and TRBJ2-1; no reliable D call. The CDR3 covers 14 residues. Trimming left V 2 bases short and J 1 base short, with 6 bases between. Looked up from germline, CDR1 is SGHAT and CDR2 is FQNNGV. CDR3 amino acids: CASSLQASYNEQFF. CDR3 DNA sequence: TGTGCCAGCAGCTTACAGGCGTCCTACAATGAGCAGTTCTTC.

This clonotype was detected a few times. The V gene is TRBV9, the J gene TRBJ2-1; D might be TRBD1 or TRBD2, each matching 6 bases. Germline V gene data show CDR1 as SGDLS and CDR2 as YYNGEE. The CDR3 is made up of 13 amino acids. Trimming removed 6 bases at V and 7 bases at J, with 14 bases between. DNA for the CDR3: TGTGCCAGCAAAAGGGGGGCCGAAAATGAGCAGTTCTTC. It translates to CASKRGAENEQFF.

This clonotype was recorded a few times. This chain connects TRBV15 to TRBJ2-7; 10 bases agree with TRBD1. From germline, CDR1 is LNHNV and CDR2 YYDKDF (reference sequence). The V gene end was trimmed by 3 bases and the J gene end by 3 bases; junction bases not matched to a gene: 5. The CDR3 is made up of 15 amino acids. The CDR3 region is CATSSGQGGIYEQYF. DNA of the CDR3: TGTGCCACCAGCAGTGGACAGGGGGGTATCTACGAGCAGTACTTC.

The J gene is TRBJ2-3, the V gene TRBV7-3; D is unclear. V gave up 2 bases and J gave up 4 bases, with 7 bases separating them. CDR1 SGHTA and CDR2 FQGTGA come from the germline V gene. CDR3 size: 13 residues. The CDR3 reads CASSLPEADTQYF. In DNA form, the CDR3 reads TGTGCCAGCAGCTTACCTGAGGCAGATACGCAGTATTTT.

This clonotype was picked up one time. The chain recombines TRBV29-1 with TRBJ2-1, with D hard to call. From germline, CDR1 is SQVTM and CDR2 ANQGSEA. The CDR3 is 15 residues long. V was trimmed by 7 bases and J by 2 bases, leaving 18 bases between them. The CDR3 DNA is TGCAGCGCCTCAACGCCATCCCAAACCTACAATGAGCAGTTCTTC. Its protein product is CSASTPSQTYNEQFF.

This clonotype was recorded many times. This sequence joins TRBV12-3 or TRBV12-4 and TRBJ2-7; 8 bases agree with TRBD2. The CDR3 sequence is 14 residues long. Trimming cost V 5 bases and J 0 bases; bases outside gene matches: 3. The CDR3 loop is CASSAGGSSYEQYF. As DNA, the CDR3 is TGTGCCAGCAGTGCGGGGGGCAGCTCCTACGAGCAGTACTTC.

This clonotype was seen a few times. This chain joins TRBV12-3 or TRBV12-4 and TRBJ1-2, with TRBD1 as a possible D gene (5 bases). The germline V and J ends were trimmed by 3 bases and 6 bases, with 14 bases remaining between them. This CDR3 contains 14 residues. The CDR3 loop is CASSFLGGSDGYTF. The CDR3 DNA reads TGTGCCAGCAGTTTCCTCGGGGGATCAGATGGCTACACCTTC.

In its sample, this clonotype was seen a few times. The J gene is TRBJ1-1, the V gene TRBV9; 8 positions match TRBD1. J lost 11 bases, V lost 0 bases, and 6 bases had no gene match. The V gene's germline CDR1 is SGDLS and CDR2 YYNGEE. The CDR3 contains 13 residues. This CDR3 is CASSVGGTGGAFF. Here the CDR3 DNA reads TGTGCCAGCAGCGTAGGGGGGACAGGCGGTGCTTTCTTT. Full variable domain (rest looked up from reference TRBV9 and TRBJ1-1): DSGVTQTPKHLITATGQRVTLRCSPRSGDLSVYWYQQSLDQGLQFLIQYYNGEERAKGNILERFSAQQFPDLHSELNLSSLELGDSALYFCASSVGGTGGAFFGQGTRLTVV.

This clonotype occurred a few times. This chain links TRBV7-9 with TRBJ2-1, with 9 bases lining up with TRBD1. The junction had 3 bases not matched to a gene; V was cut back by 6 bases and J by 9 bases. Germline assignment: CDR1 SEHNR and CDR2 FQNEAQ (reference sequence). The CDR3 is 12 residues long. CDR3 in amino acids: CASRRGQGEQFF. Here the CDR3 DNA reads TGTGCCAGCAGGCGGGGACAGGGTGAGCAGTTCTTC.

This chain joins TRBV27 and TRBJ1-2, with a tentative D call TRBD1 (5 bases). Germline CDR1 MNHEY, CDR2 SMNVEV (reference sequence). The CDR3 has 15 amino acids. V lost 5 bases, J lost 4 bases, and 17 bases lay in between. The CDR3 DNA follows: TGTGCCAGCAGTCCTGACAAGGGGCGCGGCTATGGCTACACCTTC. Protein product: CASSPDKGRGYGYTF.

This clonotype turned up a few times. This chain joins TRBV15 and TRBJ1-5; 8 positions agree with TRBD1. Trimming cost V 0 bases and J 5 bases; bases outside gene matches: 9. Germline assignment: CDR1 LNHNV and CDR2 YYDKDF (reference sequence). This CDR3 is built from 17 residues. The CDR3 bases are TGTGCCACCAGCAGAGATCCCCCCTGGACAGGGTATCAGCCCCAGCATTTT. It codes for CATSRDPPWTGYQPQHF.

Only a few counts were recorded for this clonotype. The chain employs TRBV27 and TRBJ2-1, with D unresolved. V was trimmed by 6 bases and J by 2 bases, leaving 11 bases between them. Germline V CDR1 and CDR2: MNHEY, SMNVEV (reference sequence). This CDR3 spans 14 amino acids. Written as DNA, the CDR3 is TGTGCCAGCAGCCCCGCGCCCCCCTACAATGAGCAGTTCTTC. Its translation is CASSPAPPYNEQFF.

This clonotype was counted only a few times. The chain recombines TRBV7-3 with TRBJ1-2; the D gene is possibly TRBD1 (5 bases). V was cut by 2 bases and J by 3 bases, with 13 bases left in between. The CDR3 contains 15 residues. The germline gives CDR1 SGHTA, CDR2 FQGTGA. The CDR3 loop is CASSLYGAADYGYTF. Here the CDR3 DNA reads TGTGCCAGCAGCTTATATGGGGCGGCAGACTATGGCTACACCTTC.

J is TRBJ2-3 and V is TRBV6-5, with D perhaps given as TRBD1 or TRBD2 (5 bases each). Trimming stripped 6 bases from V and 4 bases from J, with 17 bases between. This CDR3 has 15 amino acids. Per the germline V gene, CDR1 is MNHEY and CDR2 is SVGAGI. The CDR3 sequence is CASSLIGASADTQYF. Written as DNA, the CDR3 is TGTGCCAGCAGCTTAATCGGGGCTTCAGCAGATACGCAGTATTTT.

The chain couples TRBV11-2 to TRBJ1-4, with TRBD1 matching 10 bases. V lost 0 bases to trimming and J lost 6 bases; unmatched junction nucleotides: 7. The germline V gene has CDR1 SGHAT and CDR2 FQNNGV. The CDR3 consists of 17 residues. CDR3 protein: CASSLDRSGQGYEKLFF. The CDR3 nucleotides read TGTGCCAGCAGCTTAGATCGTTCGGGACAGGGGTATGAAAAACTGTTTTTT.

In its sample, this clonotype was seen many times. The V gene is TRBV9, the J gene TRBJ2-7; perhaps TRBD2 as D (6 bases). From germline, CDR1 is SGDLS and CDR2 YYNGEE. The CDR3 totals 15 residues. The V end was cut by 0 bases, the J end by 2 bases, with 12 bases between. The chain's CDR3 is CASSVDIAAPYEQYF. The DNA for the CDR3 is TGTGCCAGCAGCGTAGATATAGCGGCACCCTACGAGCAGTACTTC.

There are a few counts of this clonotype. V and J are TRBV6-1 and TRBJ2-3; D is perhaps TRBD1 (6 bases). Germline CDR1 is MNHNS and CDR2 is SASEGT. The CDR3 consists of 14 residues. The germline V and J ends were trimmed by 9 bases and 5 bases, with 18 bases remaining between them. The CDR3 region has the DNA TGTGCCAGTCGGCAGGGGAAGGAGGTAGATACGCAGTATTTT. Translated, it gives CASRQGKEVDTQYF.

The J gene is TRBJ2-3, the V gene TRBV28, with 8 bases aligning to TRBD2. J gave up 1 base and V 2 bases, and 5 bases lay outside the gene matches. The V gene's germline CDR1 is MDHEN and CDR2 SYDVKM. The CDR3 length is 16 residues. The CDR3 DNA is TGTGCCAGCAGTTTAAGACTAGCGAGAGGCACAGATACGCAGTATTTT. Translated: CASSLRLARGTDTQYF.

The chain joins TRBV12-3 or TRBV12-4 to TRBJ1-4; TRBD1 might be the D (5 bases). The CDR3 is 14 residues long. V was cut by 6 bases and J by 2 bases, with 10 bases left in between. The CDR3 region has the DNA TGTGCCAGCAGACCAGCAGGGACTAATGAAAAACTGTTTTTT. Its protein is CASRPAGTNEKLFF.

The rearrangement links TRBV5-1 to TRBJ1-1; TRBD1 matches 7 bases. Per germline, CDR1 SGHRS and CDR2 YFSETQ. This CDR3 region has 14 residues. V trimming: 4 bases; J trimming: 3 bases; junction bases outside the gene matches: 6. CDR3 protein: CASSPGTAHTEAFF. DNA for the CDR3: TGCGCCAGCAGCCCCGGGACAGCCCACACTGAAGCTTTCTTT.

The chain is built from TRBV9 and TRBJ2-7; possible D gene TRBD2, 7 bases. Germline CDR1 and CDR2: SGDLS and YYNGEE. The CDR3 runs 17 residues. The V end lost 3 bases, the J end lost 2 bases, and 21 bases lay between the germline ends. This CDR3 reads CASSGGGGDGLTYEQYF. CDR3 in DNA: TGTGCCAGCAGCGGTGGAGGGGGGGACGGGTTGACCTACGAGCAGTACTTC.

The V call is TRBV19, the J call TRBJ1-4, with 7 bases fitting TRBD1. V lost 5 bases, J lost 4 bases, and 4 bases stayed unmatched. There are 14 residues in the CDR3. Germline CDR1 LNHDA, CDR2 SQIVND (reference sequence). The CDR3 DNA reads TGTGCCAGTAGTCACCGGGACAGTAATGAAAAACTGTTTTTT. Translation: CASSHRDSNEKLFF.

This clonotype appeared a few times. The rearrangement uses TRBV4-1 and TRBJ2-7, with D hard to call. CDR1 MGHRA and CDR2 YSYEKL come from the germline V gene. This CDR3 has 14 amino acids. Trimming shortened V by 4 bases and J by 2 bases, and 12 bases separated the two germline ends. The chain's CDR3 is CASSPDPRTYEQYF. The CDR3, as DNA: TGCGCCAGCAGCCCAGACCCTCGCACCTACGAGCAGTACTTC.

This clonotype was counted between two and nine times. The rearrangement links TRBV27 to TRBJ1-1; 8 bases are a match to TRBD1. The CDR3 contains 14 residues. Germline values: CDR1 MNHEY, CDR2 SMNVEV (reference sequence). The ends lost 7 bases at V and 5 bases at J; junction bases unmatched: 9. CDR3 amino acids: CASTLVTGVTEAFF. The CDR3 DNA is TGTGCCAGCACCCTGGTGACAGGGGTGACTGAAGCTTTCTTT.

The chain recombines TRBV12-3 or TRBV12-4 with TRBJ1-2, with D maybe TRBD1 (5 bases). The CDR3 is 18 residues long. V lost 3 bases and J 2 bases, leaving 22 bases between the germline ends. This CDR3 reads CASSFRASPPTPNYGYTF. The CDR3 nucleotides read TGTGCCAGCAGTTTCAGGGCAAGTCCACCTACACCGAACTATGGCTACACCTTC.

The genes are TRBV12-3 or TRBV12-4 and TRBJ2-1; D ambiguous. This CDR3 spans 15 amino acids. Trimming took 8 bases from V and 7 from J, leaving 21 bases between them. CDR3 sequence reads: CASGPALDAWNEQFF. DNA for the CDR3: TGTGCCAGCGGCCCGGCCCTCGACGCCTGGAATGAGCAGTTCTTC.

The table lists this clonotype with a count of one. V usage is TRBV10-3 and J usage is TRBJ1-2; D is unresolved. The CDR3 has 16 amino acids. Trimming cost V 3 bases and J 9 bases, with 23 bases left between them. CDR1 and CDR2 (germline): ENHRY, SYGVKD. The CDR3 is CAISESGMVLTGSYTF. As DNA, the CDR3 is TGTGCCATCAGTGAATCTGGTATGGTACTTACTGGGAGCTACACCTTC.

In the case of this clonotype: It may be a read error: a sequence one base away is much more abundant. V and J are TRBV7-9 and TRBJ2-3, with TRBD1 matching 8 bases. The junction had 11 bases not matched to a gene; V was cut back by 4 bases and J by 2 bases. The CDR3 spans 17 residues. Germline assignment: CDR1 SEHNR and CDR2 FQNEAQ (reference sequence). CDR3: CASSSRVDRALTDTQYF. The CDR3 bases are TGTGCCAGCAGCTCTCGCGTGGACAGGGCCCTCACAGATACGCAGTATTTT.